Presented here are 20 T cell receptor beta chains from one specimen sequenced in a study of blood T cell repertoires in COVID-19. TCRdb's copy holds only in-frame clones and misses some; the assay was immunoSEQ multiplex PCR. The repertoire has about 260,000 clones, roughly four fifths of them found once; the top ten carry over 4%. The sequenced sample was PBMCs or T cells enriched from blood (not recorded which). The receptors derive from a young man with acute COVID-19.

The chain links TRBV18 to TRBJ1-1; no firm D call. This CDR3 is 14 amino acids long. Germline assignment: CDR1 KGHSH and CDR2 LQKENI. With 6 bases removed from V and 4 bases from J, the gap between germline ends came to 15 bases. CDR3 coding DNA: TGTGCCAGCTCGCCCCCCCTGCGGTCCACTGAAGCTTTCTTT. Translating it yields CASSPPLRSTEAFF.

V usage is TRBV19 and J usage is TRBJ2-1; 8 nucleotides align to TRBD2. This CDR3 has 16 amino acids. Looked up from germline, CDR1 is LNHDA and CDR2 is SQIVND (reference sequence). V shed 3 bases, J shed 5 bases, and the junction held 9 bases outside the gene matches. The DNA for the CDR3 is TGTGCCAGTAGTATCACTGGCGGGGGGTTTAACAATGAGCAGTTCTTC. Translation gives CASSITGGGFNNEQFF.

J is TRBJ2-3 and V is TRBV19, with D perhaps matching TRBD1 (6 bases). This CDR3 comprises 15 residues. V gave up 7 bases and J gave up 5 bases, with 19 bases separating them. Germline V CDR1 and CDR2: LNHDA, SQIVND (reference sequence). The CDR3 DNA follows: TGTGCCAGTAATCCACAGGGATCTCACGGAGATACGCAGTATTTT. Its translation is CASNPQGSHGDTQYF.

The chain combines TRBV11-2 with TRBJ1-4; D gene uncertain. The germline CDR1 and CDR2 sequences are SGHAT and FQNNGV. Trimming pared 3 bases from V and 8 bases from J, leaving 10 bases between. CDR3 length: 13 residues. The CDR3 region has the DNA TGTGCCAGCAGCTTGGGAGCTCAGGAAAAACTGTTTTTT. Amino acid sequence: CASSLGAQEKLFF.

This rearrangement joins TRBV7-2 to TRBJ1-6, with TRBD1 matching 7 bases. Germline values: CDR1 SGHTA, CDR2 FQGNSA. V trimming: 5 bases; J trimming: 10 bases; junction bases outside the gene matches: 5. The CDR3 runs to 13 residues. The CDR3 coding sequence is TGTGCCAGCAGCATGACAGGGAGGTCACCCCTCCACTTT. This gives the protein CASSMTGRSPLHF.

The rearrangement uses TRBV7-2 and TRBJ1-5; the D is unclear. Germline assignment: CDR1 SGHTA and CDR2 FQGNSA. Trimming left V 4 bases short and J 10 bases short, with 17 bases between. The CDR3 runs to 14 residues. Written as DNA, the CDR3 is TGTGCCAGCAGCTCAGGACTGGACGAAGGCCCCCAGCATTTT. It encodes CASSSGLDEGPQHF.

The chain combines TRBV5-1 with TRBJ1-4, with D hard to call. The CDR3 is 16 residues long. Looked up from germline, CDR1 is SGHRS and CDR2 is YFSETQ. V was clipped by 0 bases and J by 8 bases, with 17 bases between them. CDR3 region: CASSLVVSGGREKLFF. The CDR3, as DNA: TGCGCCAGCAGCTTGGTGGTATCAGGAGGAAGGGAAAAACTGTTTTTT. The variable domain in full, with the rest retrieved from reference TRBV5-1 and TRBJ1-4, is KAGVTQTPRYLIKTRGQQVTLSCSPISGHRSVSWYQQTPGQGLQFLFEYFSETQRNKGNFPGRFSGRQFSNSRSEMNVSTLELGDSALYLCASSLVVSGGREKLFFGSGTQLSVL.

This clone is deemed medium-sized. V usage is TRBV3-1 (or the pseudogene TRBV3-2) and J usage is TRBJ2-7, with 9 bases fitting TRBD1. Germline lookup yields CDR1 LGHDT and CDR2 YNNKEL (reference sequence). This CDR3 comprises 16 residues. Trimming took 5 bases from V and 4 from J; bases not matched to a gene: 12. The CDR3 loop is CASSNTGGADLYEQYV. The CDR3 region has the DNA TGTGCCAGCAGCAACACAGGGGGCGCAGATTTGTACGAGCAGTACGTC.

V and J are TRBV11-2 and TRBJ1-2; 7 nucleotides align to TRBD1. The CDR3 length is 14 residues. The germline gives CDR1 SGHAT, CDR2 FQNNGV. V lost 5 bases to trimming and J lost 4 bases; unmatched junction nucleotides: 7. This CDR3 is CASSPTDRTYGYTF. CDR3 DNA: TGTGCCAGCAGCCCCACGGACAGGACCTATGGCTACACCTTC.

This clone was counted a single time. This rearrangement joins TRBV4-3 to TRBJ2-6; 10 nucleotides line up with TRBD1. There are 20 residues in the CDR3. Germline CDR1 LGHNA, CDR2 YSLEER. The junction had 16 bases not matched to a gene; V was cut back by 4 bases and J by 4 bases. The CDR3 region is CASSPRGTGVYSGGANVLTF. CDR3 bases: TGCGCCAGCAGCCCTAGGGGGACAGGGGTATATTCGGGAGGGGCCAACGTCCTGACTTTC.

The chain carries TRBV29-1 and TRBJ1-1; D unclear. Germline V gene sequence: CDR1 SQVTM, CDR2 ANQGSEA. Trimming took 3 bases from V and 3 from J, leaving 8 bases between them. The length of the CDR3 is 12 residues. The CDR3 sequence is CSVEKTDTEAFF. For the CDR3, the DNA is TGCAGCGTTGAGAAAACAGACACTGAAGCTTTCTTT.

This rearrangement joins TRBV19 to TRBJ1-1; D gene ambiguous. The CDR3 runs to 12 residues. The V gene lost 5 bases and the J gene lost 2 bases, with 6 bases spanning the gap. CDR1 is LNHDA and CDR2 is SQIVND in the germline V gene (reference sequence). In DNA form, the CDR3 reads TGTGCCAGTAGTCTGACAAACACTGAAGCTTTCTTT. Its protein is CASSLTNTEAFF.

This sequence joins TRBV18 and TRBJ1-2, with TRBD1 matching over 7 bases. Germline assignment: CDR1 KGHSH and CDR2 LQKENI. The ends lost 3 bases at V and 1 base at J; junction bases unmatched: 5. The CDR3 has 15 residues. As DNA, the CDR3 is TGTGCCAGCTCACCGAAGACAGGGAATAACTATGGCTACACCTTC. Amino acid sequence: CASSPKTGNNYGYTF.

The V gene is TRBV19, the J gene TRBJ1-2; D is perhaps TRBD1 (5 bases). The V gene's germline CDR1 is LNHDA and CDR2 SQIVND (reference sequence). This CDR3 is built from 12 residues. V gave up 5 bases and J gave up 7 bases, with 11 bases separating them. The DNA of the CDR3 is TGTGCCAGTAGTTGGGGCTCAGGTGGCTACACCTTC. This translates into CASSWGSGGYTF.

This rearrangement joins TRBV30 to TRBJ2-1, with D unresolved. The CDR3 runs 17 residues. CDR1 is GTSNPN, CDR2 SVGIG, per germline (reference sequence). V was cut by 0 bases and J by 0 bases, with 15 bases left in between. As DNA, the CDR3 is TGTGCCTGGAGTGTCGCCTATCCTGTACCCTCCTACAATGAGCAGTTCTTC. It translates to CAWSVAYPVPSYNEQFF.

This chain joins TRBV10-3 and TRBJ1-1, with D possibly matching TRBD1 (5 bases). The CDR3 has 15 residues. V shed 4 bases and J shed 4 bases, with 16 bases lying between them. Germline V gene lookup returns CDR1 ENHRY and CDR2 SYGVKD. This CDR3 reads CAISASSNGGTEAFF. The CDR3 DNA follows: TGTGCCATCAGTGCATCCTCGAACGGGGGCACTGAAGCTTTCTTT.

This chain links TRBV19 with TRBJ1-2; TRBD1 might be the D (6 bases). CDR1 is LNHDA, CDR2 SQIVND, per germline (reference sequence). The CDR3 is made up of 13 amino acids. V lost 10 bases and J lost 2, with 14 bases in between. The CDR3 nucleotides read TGTGCCACCACCCGGACAGAGAACTATGGCTACACCTTC. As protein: CATTRTENYGYTF.

This CDR3 reads CASSSRQSITDTQYF. The CDR3 nucleotides are TGTGCCAGTAGTTCTAGGCAGTCCATCACAGATACGCAGTATTTT. This rearrangement joins TRBV19 to TRBJ2-3; D ambiguous. From germline, CDR1 is LNHDA and CDR2 SQIVND (reference sequence). The CDR3 length is 15 residues. The V end was cut by 5 bases, the J end by 2 bases, with 14 bases between.

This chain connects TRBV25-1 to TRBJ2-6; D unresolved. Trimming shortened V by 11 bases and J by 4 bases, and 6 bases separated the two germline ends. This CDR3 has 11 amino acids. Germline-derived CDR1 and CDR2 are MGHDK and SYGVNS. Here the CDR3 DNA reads TGTGCCGCGAGAGGGGCCAACGTCCTGACTTTC. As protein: CAARGANVLTF. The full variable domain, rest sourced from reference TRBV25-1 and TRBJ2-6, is EADIYQTPRYLVIGTGKKITLECSQTMGHDKMYWYQQDPGMELHLIHYSYGVNSTEKGDLSSESTVSRIRTEHFPLTLESARPSHTSQYLCAARGANVLTFGAGSRLTVL.

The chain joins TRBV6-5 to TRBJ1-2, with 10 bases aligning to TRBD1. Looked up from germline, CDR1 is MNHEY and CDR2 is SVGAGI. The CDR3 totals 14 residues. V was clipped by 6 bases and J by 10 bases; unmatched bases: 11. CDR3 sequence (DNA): TGTGCCAGCAGGACTGGCATTGGGACAGGGGACTACACCTTC. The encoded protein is CASRTGIGTGDYTF.